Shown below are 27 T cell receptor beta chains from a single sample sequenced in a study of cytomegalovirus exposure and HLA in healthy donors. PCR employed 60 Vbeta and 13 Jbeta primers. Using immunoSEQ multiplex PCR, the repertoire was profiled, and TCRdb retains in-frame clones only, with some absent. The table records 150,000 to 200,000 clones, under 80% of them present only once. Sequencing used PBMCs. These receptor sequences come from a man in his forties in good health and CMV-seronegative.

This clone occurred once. Here the CDR3 DNA reads TGTGCCAGCAGCCCGGAGGGAAGCAATCAGCCCCAGCATTTT. It yields the protein CASSPEGSNQPQHF. This chain uses TRBV6-4 with TRBJ1-5; D is undetermined. This CDR3 is built from 14 residues. Germline CDR1 MRHNA, CDR2 SNTAGT. Trimming removed 6 bases from V and 1 base from J, with 10 bases in between.

The CDR3 DNA reads TGTGCCAGCAGCTTACGGGATAGCGGGTACAATGAGCAGTTCTTC. Translated: CASSLRDSGYNEQFF. V and J are TRBV11-2 and TRBJ2-1; the match to TRBD2 covers 7 bases. The germline CDR1 and CDR2 sequences are SGHAT and FQNNGV. V shed 2 bases and J 4 bases; nucleotides not matched to a gene: 5. This CDR3 is built from 15 residues.

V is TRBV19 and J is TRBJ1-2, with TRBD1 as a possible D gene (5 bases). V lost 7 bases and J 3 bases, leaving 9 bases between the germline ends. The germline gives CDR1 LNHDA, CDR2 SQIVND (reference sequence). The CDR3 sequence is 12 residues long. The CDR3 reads CASTGRDYGYTF. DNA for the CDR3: TGTGCCAGTACAGGGAGGGACTATGGCTACACCTTC. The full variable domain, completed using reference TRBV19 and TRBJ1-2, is DGGITQSPKYLFRKEGQNVTLSCEQNLNHDAMYWYRQDPGQGLRLIYYSQIVNDFQKGDIAEGYSVSREKKESFPLTVTSAQKNPTAFYLCASTGRDYGYTFGSGTRLTVV.

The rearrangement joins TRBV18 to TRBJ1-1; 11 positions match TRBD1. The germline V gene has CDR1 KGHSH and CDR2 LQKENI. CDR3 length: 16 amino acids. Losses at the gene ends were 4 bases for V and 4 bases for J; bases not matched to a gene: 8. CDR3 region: CASSRGQGASGTEAFF. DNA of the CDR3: TGTGCCAGCTCACGTGGACAGGGGGCCTCAGGCACTGAAGCTTTCTTT.

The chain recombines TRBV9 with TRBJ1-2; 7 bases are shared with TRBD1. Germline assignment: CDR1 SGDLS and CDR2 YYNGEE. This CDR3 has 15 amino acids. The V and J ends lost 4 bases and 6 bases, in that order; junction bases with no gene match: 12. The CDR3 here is CASSPQWDSSNGYTF. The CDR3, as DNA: TGTGCCAGCAGCCCCCAATGGGACAGCTCGAATGGCTACACCTTC.

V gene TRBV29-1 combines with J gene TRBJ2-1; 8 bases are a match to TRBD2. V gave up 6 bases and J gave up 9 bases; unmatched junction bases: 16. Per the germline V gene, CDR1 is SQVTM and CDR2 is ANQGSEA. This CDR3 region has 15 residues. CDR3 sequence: CSVHPGLVPSGEQFF. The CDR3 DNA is TGCAGCGTCCACCCGGGACTAGTGCCCTCGGGTGAGCAGTTCTTC.

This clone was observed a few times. CDR3 protein: CASSLRGQGRDEQFF. The CDR3 coding sequence is TGTGCCAGCAGCTTAAGGGGACAGGGTAGAGATGAGCAGTTCTTC. The rearrangement links TRBV7-3 to TRBJ2-1; 9 bases map to TRBD1. The V segment lost 1 base and the J segment 8 bases; nucleotides outside the gene matches: 6. CDR1 SGHTA and CDR2 FQGTGA come from the germline V gene. The CDR3 spans 15 residues.

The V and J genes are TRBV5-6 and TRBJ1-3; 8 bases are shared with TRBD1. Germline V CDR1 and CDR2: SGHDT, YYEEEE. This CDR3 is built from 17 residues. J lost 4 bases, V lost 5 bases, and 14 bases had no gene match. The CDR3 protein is CASRRETGGTRGNTIYF. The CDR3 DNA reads TGTGCCAGCAGGCGCGAAACAGGGGGAACGCGAGGAAACACCATATATTTT.

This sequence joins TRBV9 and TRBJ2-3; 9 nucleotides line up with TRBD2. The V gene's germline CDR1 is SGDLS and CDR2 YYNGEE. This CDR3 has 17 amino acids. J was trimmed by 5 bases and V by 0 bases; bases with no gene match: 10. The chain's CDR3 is CASSVDGSGGVLDTQYF. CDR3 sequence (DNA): TGTGCCAGCAGCGTAGACGGTAGCGGGGGAGTCTTAGATACGCAGTATTTT.

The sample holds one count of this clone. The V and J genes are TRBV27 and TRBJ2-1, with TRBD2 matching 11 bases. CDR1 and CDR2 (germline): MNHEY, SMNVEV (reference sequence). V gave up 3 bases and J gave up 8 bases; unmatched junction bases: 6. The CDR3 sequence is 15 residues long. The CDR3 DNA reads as TGTGCCAGCAGTTTGGGACTAGCGGCCTGGGATGAGCAGTTCTTC. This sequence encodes CASSLGLAAWDEQFF.

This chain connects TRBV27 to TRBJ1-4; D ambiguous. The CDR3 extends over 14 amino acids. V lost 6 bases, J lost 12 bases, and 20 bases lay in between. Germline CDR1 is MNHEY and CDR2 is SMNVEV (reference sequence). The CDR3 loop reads CASRYQSSAGELFF. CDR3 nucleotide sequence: TGTGCCAGCAGATATCAGAGTTCCGCCGGGGAACTGTTTTTT.

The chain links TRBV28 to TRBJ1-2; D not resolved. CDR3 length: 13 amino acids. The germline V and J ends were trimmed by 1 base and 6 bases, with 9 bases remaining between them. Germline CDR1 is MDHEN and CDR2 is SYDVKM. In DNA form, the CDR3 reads TGTGCCAGCAGTTTATTCCAGGCAAATGGCTACACCTTC. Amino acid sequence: CASSLFQANGYTF.

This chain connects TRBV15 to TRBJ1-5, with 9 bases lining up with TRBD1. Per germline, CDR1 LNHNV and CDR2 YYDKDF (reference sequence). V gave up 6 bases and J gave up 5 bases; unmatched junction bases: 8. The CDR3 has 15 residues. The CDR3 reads CATREMTGGYQPQHF. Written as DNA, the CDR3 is TGTGCCACCAGAGAGATGACAGGGGGATATCAGCCCCAGCATTTT.

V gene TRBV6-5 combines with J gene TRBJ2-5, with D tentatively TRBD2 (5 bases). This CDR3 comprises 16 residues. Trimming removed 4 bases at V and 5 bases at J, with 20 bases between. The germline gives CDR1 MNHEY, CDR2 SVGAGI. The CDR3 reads CASSSGIRGSRETQYF. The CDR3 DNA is TGTGCCAGCAGTTCCGGGATCCGAGGGAGTCGGGAGACCCAGTACTTC.

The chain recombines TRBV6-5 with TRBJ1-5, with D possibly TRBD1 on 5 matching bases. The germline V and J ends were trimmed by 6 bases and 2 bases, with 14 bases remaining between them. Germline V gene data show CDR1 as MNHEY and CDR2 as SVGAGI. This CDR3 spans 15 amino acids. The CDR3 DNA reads TGTGCCAGCAGCACCACAGGATGGGGCAATCAGCCCCAGCATTTT. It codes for CASSTTGWGNQPQHF.

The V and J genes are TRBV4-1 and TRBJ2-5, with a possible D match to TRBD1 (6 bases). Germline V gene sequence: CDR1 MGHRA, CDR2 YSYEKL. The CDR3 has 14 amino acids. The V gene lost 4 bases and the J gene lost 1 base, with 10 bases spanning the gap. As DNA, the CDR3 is TGCGCCAGCAGCCTAGGACAGATCCAAGAGACCCAGTACTTC. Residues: CASSLGQIQETQYF.

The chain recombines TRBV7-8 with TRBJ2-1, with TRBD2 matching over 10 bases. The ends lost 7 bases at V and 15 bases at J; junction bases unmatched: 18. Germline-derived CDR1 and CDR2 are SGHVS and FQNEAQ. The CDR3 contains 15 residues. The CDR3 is CASNILGAGGADMFF. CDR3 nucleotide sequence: TGTGCCAGCAACATCCTTGGAGCGGGGGGGGCGGATATGTTCTTC.

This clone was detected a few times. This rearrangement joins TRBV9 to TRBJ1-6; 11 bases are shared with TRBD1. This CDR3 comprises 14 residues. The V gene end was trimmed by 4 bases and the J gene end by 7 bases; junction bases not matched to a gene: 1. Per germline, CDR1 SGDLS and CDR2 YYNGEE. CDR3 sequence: CASSWDRGNSPLHF. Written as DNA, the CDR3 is TGTGCCAGCAGCTGGGACAGGGGGAATTCACCCCTCCACTTT.

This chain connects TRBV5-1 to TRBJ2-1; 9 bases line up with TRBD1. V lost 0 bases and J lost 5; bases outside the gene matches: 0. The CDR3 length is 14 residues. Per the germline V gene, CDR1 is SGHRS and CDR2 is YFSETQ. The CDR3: CASSLGTGDNEQFF. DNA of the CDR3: TGCGCCAGCAGCTTGGGGACAGGGGACAATGAGCAGTTCTTC.

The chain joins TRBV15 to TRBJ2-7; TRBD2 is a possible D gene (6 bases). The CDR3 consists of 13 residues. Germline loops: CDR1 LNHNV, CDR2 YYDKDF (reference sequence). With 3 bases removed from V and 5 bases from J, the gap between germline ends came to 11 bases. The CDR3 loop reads CATSRAGIDEQYF. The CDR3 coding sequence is TGTGCCACCAGCAGGGCGGGAATCGACGAGCAGTACTTC.

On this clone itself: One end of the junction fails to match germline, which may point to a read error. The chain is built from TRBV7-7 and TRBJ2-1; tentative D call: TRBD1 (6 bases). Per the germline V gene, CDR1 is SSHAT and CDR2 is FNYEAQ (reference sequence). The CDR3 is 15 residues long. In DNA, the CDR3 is TGTGCTAGCAGCTTAGGGGACAACTCCTACAATGAGCAGTTCTTC. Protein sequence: CASSLGDNSYNEQFF.

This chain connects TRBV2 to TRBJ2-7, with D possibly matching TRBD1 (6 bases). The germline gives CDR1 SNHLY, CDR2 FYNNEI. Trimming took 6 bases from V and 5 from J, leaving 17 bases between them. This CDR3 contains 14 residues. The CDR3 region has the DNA TGTGCCAGCAGACCACAGGGACCTACTGACGAGCAGTACTTC. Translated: CASRPQGPTDEQYF.

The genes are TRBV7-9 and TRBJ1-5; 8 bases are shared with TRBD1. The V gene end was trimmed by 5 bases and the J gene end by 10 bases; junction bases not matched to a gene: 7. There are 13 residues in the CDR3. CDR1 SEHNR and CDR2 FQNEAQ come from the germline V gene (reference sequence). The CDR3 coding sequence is TGTGCCAGCAGCCAAGGACAGGGCCTCCCCCAGCATTTT. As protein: CASSQGQGLPQHF.

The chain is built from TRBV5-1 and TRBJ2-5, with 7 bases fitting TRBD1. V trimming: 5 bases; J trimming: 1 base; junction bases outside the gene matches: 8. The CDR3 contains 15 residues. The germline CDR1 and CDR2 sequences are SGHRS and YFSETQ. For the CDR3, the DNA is TGCGCCAGCAGTTACCGGGACAGAATCCAAGAGACCCAGTACTTC. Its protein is CASSYRDRIQETQYF.

As DNA, the CDR3 is TGTGCCAGCAGCTTCGGTCTAGGAAAGACCCAGTACTTC. Translation gives CASSFGLGKTQYF. This chain joins TRBV7-2 and TRBJ2-5; D is uncertain. From germline, CDR1 is SGHTA and CDR2 FQGNSA. V lost 3 bases and J lost 6, with 11 bases in between. The CDR3 contains 13 residues.

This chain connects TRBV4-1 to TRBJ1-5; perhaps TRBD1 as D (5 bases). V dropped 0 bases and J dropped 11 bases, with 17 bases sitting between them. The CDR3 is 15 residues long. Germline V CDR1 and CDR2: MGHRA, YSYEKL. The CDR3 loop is CASSQDDWTISSQHF. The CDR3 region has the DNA TGCGCCAGCAGCCAAGATGATTGGACAATCAGTTCCCAGCATTTT.

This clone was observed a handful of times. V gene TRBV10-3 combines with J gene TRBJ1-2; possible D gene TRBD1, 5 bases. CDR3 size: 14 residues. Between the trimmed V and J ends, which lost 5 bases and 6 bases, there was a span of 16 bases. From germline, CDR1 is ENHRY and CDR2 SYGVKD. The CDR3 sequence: CAISSSGGDHGYTF. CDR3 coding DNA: TGTGCCATCAGTTCCTCGGGGGGGGATCATGGCTACACCTTC.